This T cell receptor (beta chain) came from a study of CD8 T cells in ankylosing spondylitis. This clonotype was detected a few times. Its antigen remains unidentified. TCR beta libraries were made by quantitative 5'-RACE with molecular barcodes. TCRdb redid the calling of the 5' RACE reads with MiXCR, one entry per CDR3 protein. The profile covers nearly 350,000 distinct CDR3 sequences, with roughly 14% appearing a single time and about 1% taken by the ten largest. The germline V gene encodes CDR1 SGHAT and CDR2 FQNNGV. V was clipped by 0 bases and J by 5 bases, with 10 bases between them. CDR3 length equals 14 residues. Regarding the study as a whole: The clones that were linked to disease were reported to be significantly enriched in matched synovial fluid samples from ankylosing spondylitis patients. Blood of patients with ankylosing spondylitis appeared to be characterized by a TCR beta motif of eight highly homologous variants.

The clonotype originates from a male donor with ankylosing spondylitis or in good health (not recorded which). The specimen was blood, either unsorted or a sorted T cell fraction (not recorded which). This rearrangement joins TRBV11-2 to TRBJ1-2; a possible D gene is TRBD1 (6 bases). CDR3 bases: TGTGCCAGCAGCTTAGAAACAGGGCCTTATGGCTACACCTTC. Translated, it gives CASSLETGPYGYTF. The complete variable domain, with remaining parts taken from reference TRBV11-2 and TRBJ1-2, reads EAGVAQSPRYKIIEKRQSVAFWCNPISGHATLYWYQQILGQGPKLLIQFQNNGVVDDSQLPKDRFSAERLKGVDSTLKIQPAKLEDSAVYLCASSLETGPYGYTFGSGTRLTVV.